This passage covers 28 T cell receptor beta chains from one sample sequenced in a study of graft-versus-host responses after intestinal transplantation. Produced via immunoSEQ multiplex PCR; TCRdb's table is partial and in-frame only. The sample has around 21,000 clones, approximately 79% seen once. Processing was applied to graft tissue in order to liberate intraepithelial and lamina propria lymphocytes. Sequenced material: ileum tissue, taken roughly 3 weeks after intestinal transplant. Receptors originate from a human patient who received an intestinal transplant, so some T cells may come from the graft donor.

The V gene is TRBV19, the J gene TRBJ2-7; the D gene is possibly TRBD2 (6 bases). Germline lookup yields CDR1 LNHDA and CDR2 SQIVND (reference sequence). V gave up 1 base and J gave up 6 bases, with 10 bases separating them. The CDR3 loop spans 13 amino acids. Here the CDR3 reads CASSIGLVGEQYF. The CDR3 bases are TGTGCCAGTAGTATAGGACTAGTCGGCGAGCAGTACTTC.

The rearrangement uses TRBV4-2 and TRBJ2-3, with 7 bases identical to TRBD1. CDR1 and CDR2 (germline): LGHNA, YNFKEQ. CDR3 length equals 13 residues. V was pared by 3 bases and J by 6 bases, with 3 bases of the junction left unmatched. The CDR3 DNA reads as TGTGCCAGCAGCCAGGACAGGCTTGATACGCAGTATTTT. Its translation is CASSQDRLDTQYF.

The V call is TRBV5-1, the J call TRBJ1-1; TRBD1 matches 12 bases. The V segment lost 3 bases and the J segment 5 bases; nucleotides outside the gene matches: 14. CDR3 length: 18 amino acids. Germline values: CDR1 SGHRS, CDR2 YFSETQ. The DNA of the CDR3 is TGCGCCAGCAGCTGGAGCCGGGACAGGGGGCGTCGAATTACTGAAGCTTTCTTT. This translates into CASSWSRDRGRRITEAFF.

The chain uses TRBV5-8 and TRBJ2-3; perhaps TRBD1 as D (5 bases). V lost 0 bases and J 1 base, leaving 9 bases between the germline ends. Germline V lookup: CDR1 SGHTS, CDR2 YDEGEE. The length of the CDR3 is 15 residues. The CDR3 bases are TGTGCCAGCAGCTTGGACGTGACAGGCACAGATACGCAGTATTTT. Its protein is CASSLDVTGTDTQYF.

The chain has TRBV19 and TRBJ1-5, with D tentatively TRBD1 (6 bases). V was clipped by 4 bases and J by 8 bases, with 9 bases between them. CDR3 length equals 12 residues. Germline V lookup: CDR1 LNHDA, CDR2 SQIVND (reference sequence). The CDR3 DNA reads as TGTGCCAGTAGTACAAGGGGGAAGCCCCAGCATTTT. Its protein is CASSTRGKPQHF.

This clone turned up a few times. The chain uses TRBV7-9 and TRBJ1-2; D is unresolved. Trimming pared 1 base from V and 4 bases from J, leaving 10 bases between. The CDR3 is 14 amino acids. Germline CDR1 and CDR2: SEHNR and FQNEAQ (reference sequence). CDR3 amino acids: CASSLGGFRYGYTF. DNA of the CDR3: TGTGCCAGCAGCTTAGGAGGGTTTCGCTATGGCTACACCTTC.

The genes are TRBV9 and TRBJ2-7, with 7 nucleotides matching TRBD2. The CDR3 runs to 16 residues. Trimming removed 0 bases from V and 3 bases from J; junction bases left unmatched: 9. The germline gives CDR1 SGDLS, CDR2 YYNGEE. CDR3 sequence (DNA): TGTGCCAGCAGCGTAGGGGGGACTAACCCCTTCTACGAGCAGTACTTC. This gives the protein CASSVGGTNPFYEQYF. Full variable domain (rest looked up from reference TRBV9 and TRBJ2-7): DSGVTQTPKHLITATGQRVTLRCSPRSGDLSVYWYQQSLDQGLQFLIQYYNGEERAKGNILERFSAQQFPDLHSELNLSSLELGDSALYFCASSVGGTNPFYEQYFGPGTRLTVT.

CDR3 sequence reads: CASSLRGFYGYTF. The CDR3 nucleotides are TGTGCCAGCAGCTTACGGGGATTCTATGGCTACACCTTC. The rearrangement links TRBV7-2 to TRBJ1-2; D is unresolved. The V gene's germline CDR1 is SGHTA and CDR2 FQGNSA. The length of the CDR3 is 13 residues. Trimming took off 2 bases at V and 4 bases at J, with 8 bases between the two ends.

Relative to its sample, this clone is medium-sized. The chain's CDR3 is CATSTDRGRLGTDTQYF. CDR3 nucleotides: TGTGCCACCAGCACGGACAGGGGGCGTCTAGGGACAGATACGCAGTATTTT. This chain joins TRBV15 and TRBJ2-3; TRBD1 aligns across 11 bases. Trimming at V came to 4 bases and at J to 3 bases, leaving 9 bases not matched to a gene. The length of the CDR3 is 17 residues. Germline CDR1 reads LNHNV; CDR2 reads YYDKDF (reference sequence).

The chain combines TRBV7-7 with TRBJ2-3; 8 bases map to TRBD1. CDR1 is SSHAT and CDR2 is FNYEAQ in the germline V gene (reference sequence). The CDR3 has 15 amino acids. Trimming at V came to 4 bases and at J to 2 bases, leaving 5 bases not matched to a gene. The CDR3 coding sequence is TGTGCCAGCAGCTCAGGGGGCTTTTCCACAGATACGCAGTATTTT. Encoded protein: CASSSGGFSTDTQYF.

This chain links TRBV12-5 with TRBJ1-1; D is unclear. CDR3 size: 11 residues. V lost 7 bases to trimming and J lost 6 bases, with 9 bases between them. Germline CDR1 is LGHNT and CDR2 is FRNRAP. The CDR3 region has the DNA TGTGCTAGTGCCCAGATTTCTGAAGCTTTCTTT. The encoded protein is CASAQISEAFF.

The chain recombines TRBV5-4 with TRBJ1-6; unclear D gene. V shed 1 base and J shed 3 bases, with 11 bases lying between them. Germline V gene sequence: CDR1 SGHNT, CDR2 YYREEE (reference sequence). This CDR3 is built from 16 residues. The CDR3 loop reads CASSLSQVDYNSPLHF. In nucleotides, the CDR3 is TGTGCCAGCAGCTTGTCCCAGGTAGACTATAATTCACCCCTCCACTTT. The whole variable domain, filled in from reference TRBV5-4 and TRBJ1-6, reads ETGVTQSPTHLIKTRGQQVTLRCSSQSGHNTVSWYQQALGQGPQFIFQYYREEENGRGNFPPRFSGLQFPNYSSELNVNALELDDSALYLCASSLSQVDYNSPLHFGNGTRLTVT.

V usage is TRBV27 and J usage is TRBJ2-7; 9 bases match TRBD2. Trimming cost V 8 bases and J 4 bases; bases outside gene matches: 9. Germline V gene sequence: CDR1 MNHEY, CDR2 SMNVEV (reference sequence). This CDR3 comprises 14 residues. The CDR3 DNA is TGTGCCAGCGGCGGACTAGCGTCACAATACGAGCAGTACTTC. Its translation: CASGGLASQYEQYF.

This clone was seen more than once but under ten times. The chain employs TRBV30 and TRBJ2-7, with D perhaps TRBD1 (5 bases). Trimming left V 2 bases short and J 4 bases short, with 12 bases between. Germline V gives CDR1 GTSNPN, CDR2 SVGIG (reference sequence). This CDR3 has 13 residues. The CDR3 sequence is CAWSTGALYEQYF. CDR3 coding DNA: TGTGCCTGGAGTACAGGAGCCCTATACGAGCAGTACTTC. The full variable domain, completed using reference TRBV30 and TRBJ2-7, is SQTIHQWPATLVQPVGSPLSLECTVEGTSNPNLYWYRQAAGRGLQLLFYSVGIGQISSEVPQNLSASRPQDRQFILSSKKLLLSDSGFYLCAWSTGALYEQYFGPGTRLTVT.

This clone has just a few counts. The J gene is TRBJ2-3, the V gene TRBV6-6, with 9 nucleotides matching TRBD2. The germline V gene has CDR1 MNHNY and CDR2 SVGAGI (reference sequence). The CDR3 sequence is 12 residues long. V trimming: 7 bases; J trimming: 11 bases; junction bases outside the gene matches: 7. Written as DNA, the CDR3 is TGTGCCAGCACCCCTAGCGGGATCAAGCAGTATTTT. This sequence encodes CASTPSGIKQYF.

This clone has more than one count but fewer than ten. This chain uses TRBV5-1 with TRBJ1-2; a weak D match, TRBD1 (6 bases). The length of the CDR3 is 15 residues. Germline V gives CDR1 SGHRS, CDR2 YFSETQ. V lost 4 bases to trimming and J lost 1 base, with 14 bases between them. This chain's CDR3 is CASSPQGYFNYGYTF. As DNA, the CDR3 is TGCGCCAGCAGCCCGCAGGGGTACTTTAACTATGGCTACACCTTC. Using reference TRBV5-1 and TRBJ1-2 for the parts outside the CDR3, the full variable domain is KAGVTQTPRYLIKTRGQQVTLSCSPISGHRSVSWYQQTPGQGLQFLFEYFSETQRNKGNFPGRFSGRQFSNSRSEMNVSTLELGDSALYLCASSPQGYFNYGYTFGSGTRLTVV.

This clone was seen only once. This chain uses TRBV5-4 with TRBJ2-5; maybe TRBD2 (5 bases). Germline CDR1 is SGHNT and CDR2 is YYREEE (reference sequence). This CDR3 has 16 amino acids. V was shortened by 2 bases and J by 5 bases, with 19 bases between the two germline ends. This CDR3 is CASSFRGYGVGETQYF. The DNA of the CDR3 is TGTGCCAGCAGCTTCCGAGGGTACGGGGTCGGGGAGACCCAGTACTTC.

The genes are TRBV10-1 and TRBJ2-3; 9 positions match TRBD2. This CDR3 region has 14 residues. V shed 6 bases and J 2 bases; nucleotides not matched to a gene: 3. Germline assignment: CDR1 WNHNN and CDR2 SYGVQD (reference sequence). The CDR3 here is CASRERGDTDTQYF. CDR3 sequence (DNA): TGCGCCAGCAGGGAGCGGGGGGACACAGATACGCAGTATTTT.

The CDR3, as DNA: TGTGCCAGCAGCCCTTTTACTTGGACAGTACAGAACACTGAAGCTTTCTTT. Amino acid sequence: CASSPFTWTVQNTEAFF. The chain is built from TRBV7-3 and TRBJ1-1, with D possibly matching TRBD1 (6 bases). Per germline, CDR1 SGHTA and CDR2 FQGTGA. The CDR3 length is 17 residues. The germline V and J ends were trimmed by 5 bases and 1 base, with 20 bases remaining between them.

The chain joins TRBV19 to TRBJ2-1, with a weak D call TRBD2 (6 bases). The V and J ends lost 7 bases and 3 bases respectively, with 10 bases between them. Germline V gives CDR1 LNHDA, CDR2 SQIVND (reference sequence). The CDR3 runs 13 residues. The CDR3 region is CASIFGGYNEQFF. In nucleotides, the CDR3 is TGTGCCAGTATATTCGGGGGCTACAATGAGCAGTTCTTC.

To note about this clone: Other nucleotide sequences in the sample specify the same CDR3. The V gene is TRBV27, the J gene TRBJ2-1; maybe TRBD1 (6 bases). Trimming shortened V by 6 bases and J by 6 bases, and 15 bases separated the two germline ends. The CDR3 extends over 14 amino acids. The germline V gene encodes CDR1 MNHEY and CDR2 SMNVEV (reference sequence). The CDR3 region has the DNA TGTGCCAGCAGCTCGATCCAGGGGTCCAATGAGCAGTTCTTC. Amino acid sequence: CASSSIQGSNEQFF.

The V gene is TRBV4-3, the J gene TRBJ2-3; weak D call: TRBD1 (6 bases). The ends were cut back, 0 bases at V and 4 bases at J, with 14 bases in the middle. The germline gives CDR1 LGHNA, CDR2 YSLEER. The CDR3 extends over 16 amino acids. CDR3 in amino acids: CASSQDQAGAADTQYF. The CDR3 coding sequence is TGCGCCAGCAGCCAAGATCAGGCAGGGGCGGCAGATACGCAGTATTTT.

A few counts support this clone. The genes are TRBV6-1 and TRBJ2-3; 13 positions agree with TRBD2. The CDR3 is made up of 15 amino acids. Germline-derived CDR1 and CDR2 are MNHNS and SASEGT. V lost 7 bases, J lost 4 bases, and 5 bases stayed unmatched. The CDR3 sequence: CASTGLAGESDTQYF. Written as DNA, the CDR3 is TGTGCCAGCACCGGACTAGCGGGGGAGTCAGATACGCAGTATTTT.

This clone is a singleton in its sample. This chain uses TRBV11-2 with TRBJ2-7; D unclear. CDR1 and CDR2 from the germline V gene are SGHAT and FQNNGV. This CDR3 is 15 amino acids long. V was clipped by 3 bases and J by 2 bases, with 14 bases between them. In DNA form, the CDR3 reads TGTGCCAGCAGCTTCTCCACGGCAGCGACCTACGAGCAGTACTTC. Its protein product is CASSFSTAATYEQYF.

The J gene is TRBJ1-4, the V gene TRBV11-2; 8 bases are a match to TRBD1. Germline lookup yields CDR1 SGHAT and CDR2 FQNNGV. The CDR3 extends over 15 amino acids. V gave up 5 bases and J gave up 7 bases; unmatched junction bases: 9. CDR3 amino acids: CASSPIGQGFEKLFF. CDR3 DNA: TGTGCCAGCAGCCCTATAGGACAGGGATTTGAAAAACTGTTTTTT. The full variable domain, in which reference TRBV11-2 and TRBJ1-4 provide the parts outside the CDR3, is EAGVAQSPRYKIIEKRQSVAFWCNPISGHATLYWYQQILGQGPKLLIQFQNNGVVDDSQLPKDRFSAERLKGVDSTLKIQPAKLEDSAVYLCASSPIGQGFEKLFFGSGTQLSVL.

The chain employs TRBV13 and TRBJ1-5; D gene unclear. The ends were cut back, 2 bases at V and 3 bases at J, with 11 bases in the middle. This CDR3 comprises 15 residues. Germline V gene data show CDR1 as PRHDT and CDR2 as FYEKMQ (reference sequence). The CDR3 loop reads CASSLWGVDNQPQHF. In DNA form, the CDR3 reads TGTGCCAGCAGCTTATGGGGAGTGGACAATCAGCCCCAGCATTTT. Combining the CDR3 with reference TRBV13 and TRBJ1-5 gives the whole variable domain AAGVIQSPRHLIKEKRETATLKCYPIPRHDTVYWYQQGPGQDPQFLISFYEKMQSDKGSIPDRFSAQQFSDYHSELNMSSLELGDSALYFCASSLWGVDNQPQHFGDGTRLSIL.

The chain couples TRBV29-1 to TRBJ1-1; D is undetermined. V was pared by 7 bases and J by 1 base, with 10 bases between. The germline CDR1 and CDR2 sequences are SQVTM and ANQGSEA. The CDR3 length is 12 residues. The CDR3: CSASTGNTEAFF. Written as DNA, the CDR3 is TGCAGCGCTTCGACGGGGAACACTGAAGCTTTCTTT.

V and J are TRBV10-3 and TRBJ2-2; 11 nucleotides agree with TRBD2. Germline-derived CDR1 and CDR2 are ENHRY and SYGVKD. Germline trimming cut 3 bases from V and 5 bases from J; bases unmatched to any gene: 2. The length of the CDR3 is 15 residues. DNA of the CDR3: TGTGCCATCAGTGAAGTAGCGGGAGGGACCGGGGAGCTGTTTTTT. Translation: CAISEVAGGTGELFF.